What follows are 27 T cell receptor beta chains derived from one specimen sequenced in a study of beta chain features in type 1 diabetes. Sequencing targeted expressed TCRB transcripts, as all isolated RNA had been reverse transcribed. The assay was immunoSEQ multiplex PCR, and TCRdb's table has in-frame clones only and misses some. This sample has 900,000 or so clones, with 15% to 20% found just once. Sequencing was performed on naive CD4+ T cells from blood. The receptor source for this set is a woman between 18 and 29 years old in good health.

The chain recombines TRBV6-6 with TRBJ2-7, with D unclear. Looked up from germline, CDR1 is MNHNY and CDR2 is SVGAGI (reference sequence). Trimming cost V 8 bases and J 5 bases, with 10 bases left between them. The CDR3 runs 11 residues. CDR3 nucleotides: TGTGCCAGCCATACTACCCACGAGCAGTACTTC. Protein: CASHTTHEQYF.

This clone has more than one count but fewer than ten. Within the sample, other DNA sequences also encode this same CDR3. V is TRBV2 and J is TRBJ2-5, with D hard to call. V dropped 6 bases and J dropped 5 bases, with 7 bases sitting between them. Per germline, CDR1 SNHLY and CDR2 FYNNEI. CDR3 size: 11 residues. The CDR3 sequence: CASSPLETQYF. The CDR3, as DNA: TGTGCCAGCAGCCCTTTGGAGACCCAGTACTTC.

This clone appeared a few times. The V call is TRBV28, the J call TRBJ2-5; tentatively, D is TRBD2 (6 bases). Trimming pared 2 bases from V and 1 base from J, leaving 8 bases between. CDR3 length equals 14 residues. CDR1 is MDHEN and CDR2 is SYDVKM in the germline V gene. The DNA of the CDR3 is TGTGCCAGCAGTTTACGGGGGTTCCAAGAGACCCAGTACTTC. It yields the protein CASSLRGFQETQYF.

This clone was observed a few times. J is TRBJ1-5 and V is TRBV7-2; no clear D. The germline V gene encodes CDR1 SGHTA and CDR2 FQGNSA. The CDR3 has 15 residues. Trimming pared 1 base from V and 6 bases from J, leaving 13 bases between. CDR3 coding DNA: TGTGCCAGCAGCTTAGTTCGCGGGCTTAGTCAGCCCCAGCATTTT. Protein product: CASSLVRGLSQPQHF.

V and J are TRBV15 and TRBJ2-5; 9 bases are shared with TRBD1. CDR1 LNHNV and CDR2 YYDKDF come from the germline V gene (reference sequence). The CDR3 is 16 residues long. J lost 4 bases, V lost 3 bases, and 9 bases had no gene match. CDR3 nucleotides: TGTGCCACCAGCAGCAACAGGGGGCGGTTGTTAGAGACCCAGTACTTC. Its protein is CATSSNRGRLLETQYF. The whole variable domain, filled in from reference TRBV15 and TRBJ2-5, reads DAMVIQNPRYQVTQFGKPVTLSCSQTLNHNVMYWYQQKSSQAPKLLFHYYDKDFNNEADTPDNFQSRRPNTSFCFLDIRSPGLGDTAMYLCATSSNRGRLLETQYFGPGTRLLVL.

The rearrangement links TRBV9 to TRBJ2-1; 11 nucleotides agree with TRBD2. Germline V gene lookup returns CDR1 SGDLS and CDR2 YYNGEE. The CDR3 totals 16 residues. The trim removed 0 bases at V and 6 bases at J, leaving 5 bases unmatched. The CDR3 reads CASSVASLAGGNEQFF. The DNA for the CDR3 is TGTGCCAGCAGCGTAGCTTCGCTAGCGGGAGGCAATGAGCAGTTCTTC.

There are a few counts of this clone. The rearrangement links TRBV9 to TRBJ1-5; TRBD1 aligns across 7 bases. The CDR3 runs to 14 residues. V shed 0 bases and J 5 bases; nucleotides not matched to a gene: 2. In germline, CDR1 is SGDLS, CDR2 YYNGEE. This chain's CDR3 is CASSVGTGDQPQHF. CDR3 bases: TGTGCCAGCAGCGTAGGAACAGGGGATCAGCCCCAGCATTTT.

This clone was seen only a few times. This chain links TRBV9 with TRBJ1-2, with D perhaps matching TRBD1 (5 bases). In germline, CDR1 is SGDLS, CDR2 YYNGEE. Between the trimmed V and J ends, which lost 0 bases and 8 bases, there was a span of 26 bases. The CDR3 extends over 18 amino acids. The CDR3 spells CASSVDPFGGGAAFGYTF. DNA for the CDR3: TGTGCCAGCAGCGTAGACCCCTTTGGGGGAGGGGCGGCCTTCGGCTACACCTTC.

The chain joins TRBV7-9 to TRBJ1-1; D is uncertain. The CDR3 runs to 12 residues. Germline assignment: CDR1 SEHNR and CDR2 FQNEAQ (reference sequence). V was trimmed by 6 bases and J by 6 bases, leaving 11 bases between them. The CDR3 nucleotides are TGTGCCAGCAGAGAGGGTAGCGCTGAAGCTTTCTTT. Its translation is CASREGSAEAFF.

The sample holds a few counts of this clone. This CDR3 reads CASSHGLAVFRTQYF. Here the CDR3 DNA reads TGTGCCAGCAGCCATGGACTAGCGGTTTTTAGGACCCAGTACTTC. V usage is TRBV14 and J usage is TRBJ2-5, with 10 bases that match TRBD2. V gave up 3 bases and J gave up 7 bases; unmatched junction bases: 8. Per germline, CDR1 SGHDN and CDR2 FVKESK. The CDR3 loop spans 15 amino acids.

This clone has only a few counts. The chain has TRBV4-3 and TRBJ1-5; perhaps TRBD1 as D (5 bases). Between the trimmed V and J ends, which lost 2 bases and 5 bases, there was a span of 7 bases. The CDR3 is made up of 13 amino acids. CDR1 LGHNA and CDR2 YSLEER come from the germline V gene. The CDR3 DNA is TGCGCCAGCAGCCAACAGGGAGATCAGCCCCAGCATTTT. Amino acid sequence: CASSQQGDQPQHF.

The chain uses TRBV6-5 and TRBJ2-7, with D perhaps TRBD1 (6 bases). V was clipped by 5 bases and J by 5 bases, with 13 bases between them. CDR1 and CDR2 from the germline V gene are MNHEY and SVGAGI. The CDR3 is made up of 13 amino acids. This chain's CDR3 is CASSGQGLNEQYF. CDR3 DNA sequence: TGTGCCAGCAGTGGGCAGGGGTTGAACGAGCAGTACTTC.

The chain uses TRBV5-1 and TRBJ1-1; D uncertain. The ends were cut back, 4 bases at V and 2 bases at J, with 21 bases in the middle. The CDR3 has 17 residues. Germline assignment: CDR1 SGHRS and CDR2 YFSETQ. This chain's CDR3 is CASSPGLNGKLNTEAFF. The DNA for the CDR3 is TGCGCCAGCAGCCCGGGCCTTAACGGCAAACTAAACACTGAAGCTTTCTTT.

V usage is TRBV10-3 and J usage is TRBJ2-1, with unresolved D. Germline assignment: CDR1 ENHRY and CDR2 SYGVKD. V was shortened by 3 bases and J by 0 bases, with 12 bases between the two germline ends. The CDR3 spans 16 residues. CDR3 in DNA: TGTGCCATCAGTGATAAGCGCTATAGCTCCTACAATGAGCAGTTCTTC. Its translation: CAISDKRYSSYNEQFF.

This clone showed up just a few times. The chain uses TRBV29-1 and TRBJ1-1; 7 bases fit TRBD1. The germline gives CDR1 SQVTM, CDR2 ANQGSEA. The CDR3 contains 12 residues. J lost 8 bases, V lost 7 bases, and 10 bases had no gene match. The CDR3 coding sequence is TGCAGCGCCGGGACAGAGCCCGAGGAAGCTTTCTTT. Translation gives CSAGTEPEEAFF. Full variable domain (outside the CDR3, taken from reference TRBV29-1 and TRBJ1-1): SAVISQKPSRDICQRGTSLTIQCQVDSQVTMMFWYRQQPGQSLTLIATANQGSEATYESGFVIDKFPISRPNLTFSTLTVSNMSPEDSSIYLCSAGTEPEEAFFGQGTRLTVV.

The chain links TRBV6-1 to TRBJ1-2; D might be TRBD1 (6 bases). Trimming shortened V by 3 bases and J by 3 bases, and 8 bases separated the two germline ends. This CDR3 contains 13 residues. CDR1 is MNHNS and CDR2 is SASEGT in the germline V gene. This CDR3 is CASSEDRYYGYTF. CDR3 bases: TGTGCCAGCAGTGAGGACAGATACTATGGCTACACCTTC.

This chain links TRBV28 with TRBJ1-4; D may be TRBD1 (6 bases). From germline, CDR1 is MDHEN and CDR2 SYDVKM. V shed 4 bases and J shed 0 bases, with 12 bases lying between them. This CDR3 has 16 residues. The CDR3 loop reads CASSSTGPATNEKLFF. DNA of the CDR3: TGTGCCAGCAGTTCGACAGGCCCAGCAACTAATGAAAAACTGTTTTTT.

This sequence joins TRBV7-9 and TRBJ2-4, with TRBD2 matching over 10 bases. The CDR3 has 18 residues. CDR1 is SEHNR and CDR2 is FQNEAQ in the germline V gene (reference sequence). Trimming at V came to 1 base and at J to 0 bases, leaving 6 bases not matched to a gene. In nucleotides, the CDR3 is TGTGCCAGCAGCTTAGAGAAGGGACTAGCGATAGCCAAAAACATTCAGTACTTC. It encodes CASSLEKGLAIAKNIQYF.

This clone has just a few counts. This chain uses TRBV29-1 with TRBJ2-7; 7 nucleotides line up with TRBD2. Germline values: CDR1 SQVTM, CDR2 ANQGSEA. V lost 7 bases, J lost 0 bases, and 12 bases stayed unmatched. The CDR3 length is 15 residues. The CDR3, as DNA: TGCAGCGCCCATCTGGGGGGGTTAGGCTCCTACGAGCAGTACTTC. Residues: CSAHLGGLGSYEQYF.

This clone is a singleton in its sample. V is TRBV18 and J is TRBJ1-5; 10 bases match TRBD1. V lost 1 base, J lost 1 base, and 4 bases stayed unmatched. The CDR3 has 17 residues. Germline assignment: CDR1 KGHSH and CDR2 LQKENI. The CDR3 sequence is CASSPRRQGASNQPQHF. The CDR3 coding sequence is TGTGCCAGCTCACCACGAAGACAGGGGGCAAGCAATCAGCCCCAGCATTTT.

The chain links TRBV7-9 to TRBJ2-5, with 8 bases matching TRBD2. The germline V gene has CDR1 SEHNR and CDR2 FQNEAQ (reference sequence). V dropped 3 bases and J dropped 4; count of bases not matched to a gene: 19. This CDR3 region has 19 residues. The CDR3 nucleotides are TGTGCCAGCAGCTTCGTCAGAACATCTCAGCGGGAGTACCGAGAGACCCAGTACTTC. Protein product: CASSFVRTSQREYRETQYF.

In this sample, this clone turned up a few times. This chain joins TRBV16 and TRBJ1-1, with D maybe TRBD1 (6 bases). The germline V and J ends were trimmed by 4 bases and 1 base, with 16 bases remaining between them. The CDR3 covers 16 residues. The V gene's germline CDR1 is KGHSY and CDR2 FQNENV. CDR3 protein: CASSPTTGRKNTEAFF. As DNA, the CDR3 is TGTGCCAGCAGCCCAACGACAGGCCGTAAGAACACTGAAGCTTTCTTT.

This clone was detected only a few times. CDR3 DNA: TGTGCCAGCAGTCCCAGGGGGAGGTCCTACGAGCAGTACTTC. It encodes CASSPRGRSYEQYF. This rearrangement joins TRBV7-2 to TRBJ2-7; D may be TRBD1 (7 bases). There are 14 residues in the CDR3. Trimming left V 6 bases short and J 1 base short, with 13 bases between. Looked up from germline, CDR1 is SGHTA and CDR2 is FQGNSA. The variable domain in full, completed from reference TRBV7-2 and TRBJ2-7, reads GAGVSQSPSNKVTEKGKDVELRCDPISGHTALYWYRQSLGQGLEFLIYFQGNSAPDKSGLPSDRFSAERTGGSVSTLTIQRTQQEDSAVYLCASSPRGRSYEQYFGPGTRLTVT.

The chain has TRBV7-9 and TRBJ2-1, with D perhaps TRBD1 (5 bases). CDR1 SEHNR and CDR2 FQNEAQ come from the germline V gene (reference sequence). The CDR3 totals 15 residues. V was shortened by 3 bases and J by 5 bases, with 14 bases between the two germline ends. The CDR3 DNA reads TGTGCCAGCAGCTTTATAAGAACACAGGACAATGAGCAGTTCTTC. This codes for CASSFIRTQDNEQFF.

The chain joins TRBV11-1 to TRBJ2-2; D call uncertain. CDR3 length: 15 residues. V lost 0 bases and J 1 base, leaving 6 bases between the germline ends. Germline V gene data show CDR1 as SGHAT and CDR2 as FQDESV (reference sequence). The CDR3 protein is CASSLALLNTGELFF. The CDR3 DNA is TGTGCCAGCAGCTTAGCGCTCCTGAACACCGGGGAGCTGTTTTTT.

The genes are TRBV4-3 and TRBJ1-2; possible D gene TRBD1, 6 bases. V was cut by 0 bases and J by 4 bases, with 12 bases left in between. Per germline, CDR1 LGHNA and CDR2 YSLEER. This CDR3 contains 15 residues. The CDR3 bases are TGCGCCAGCAGCCAAGATACTCGGGGGCGCTATGGCTACACCTTC. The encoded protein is CASSQDTRGRYGYTF.

The CDR3 DNA is TGTGCCAGCAGCTTGGCCAGGGTGGGATCCCAGTACTTC. Protein product: CASSLARVGSQYF. This sequence joins TRBV5-6 and TRBJ2-5; maybe TRBD1 (5 bases). This CDR3 spans 13 amino acids. The V and J ends lost 0 bases and 9 bases respectively, with 12 bases between them. CDR1 SGHDT and CDR2 YYEEEE come from the germline V gene.